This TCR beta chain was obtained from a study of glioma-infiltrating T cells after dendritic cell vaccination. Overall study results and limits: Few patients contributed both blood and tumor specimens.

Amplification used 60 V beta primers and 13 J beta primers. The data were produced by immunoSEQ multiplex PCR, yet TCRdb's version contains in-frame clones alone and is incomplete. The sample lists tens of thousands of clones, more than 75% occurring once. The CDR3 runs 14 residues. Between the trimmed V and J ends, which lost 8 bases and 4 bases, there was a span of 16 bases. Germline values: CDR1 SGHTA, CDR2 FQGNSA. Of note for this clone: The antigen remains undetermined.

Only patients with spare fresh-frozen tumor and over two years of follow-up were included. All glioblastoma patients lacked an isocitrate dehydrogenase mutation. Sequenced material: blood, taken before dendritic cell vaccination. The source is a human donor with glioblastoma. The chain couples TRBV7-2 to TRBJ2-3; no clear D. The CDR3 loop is CASRAPGRSDTQYF. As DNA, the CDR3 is TGTGCCAGCCGTGCTCCGGGTCGGTCAGATACGCAGTATTTT.